Listed here is a single TCR beta chain. The method was immunoSEQ multiplex PCR; TCRdb's version includes in-frame clones alone and lacks a portion of them. Of about 80,000 clones in the sample, around 91% were seen once. The record originates from a study of blood T cell repertoires in COVID-19. This CDR3 is 15 amino acids long. CDR1 SGHVS and CDR2 FQNEAQ come from the germline V gene. J gave up 2 bases and V 5 bases, and 4 bases lay outside the gene matches. Sequenced material: peripheral blood. J is TRBJ2-3 and V is TRBV7-8, with 10 bases identical to TRBD1. This receptor was obtained from a woman older than 75 with active or convalescent COVID-19. This CDR3 reads CASSTRQGATDTQYF. The CDR3 DNA sequence: TGTGCCAGCAGCACCAGACAGGGGGCCACAGATACGCAGTATTTT.